This TCR beta chain stems from a study of spatial heterogeneity in lung cancer (dated 2019 in TCRdb). Broadly, across the study: Beta-chain transcripts were consistently detected in greater numbers than alpha-chain transcripts, which likely reflects a higher abundance of beta-chain transcripts. The study quantitatively compared TCR alpha and beta repertoires across multiple tumor regions, matched nontumor lung and blood in non-small cell lung cancer. Both alpha and beta chains were TCR-sequenced in samples taken at surgery, namely 220 tumor regions, 62 to 65 matched nontumor lung samples and roughly 56 PBMC samples. TCR repertoire features were related to nonsynonymous mutation counts determined by whole-exome sequencing of tumor tissue. In the raw uncorrected reads, each unique combination of TCR and UMI appeared more than ten times on average. A strong correlation was found between TCR transcript counts in tumor regions and a T cell transcriptional module score from matched bulk RNA-seq. General findings and caveats noted by the study authors: The tumor nonsynonymous mutation count correlated with the number of expanded alpha and beta TCRs within the tumor. TCR-seq coverage of tumor T cells was estimated at only 7% to 8% for alpha chains and about 13% for beta chains. Counts of ubiquitous and regional expanded TCRs were found to correlate with counts of ubiquitous and regional nonsynonymous mutations, respectively. Confirming at a functional level the hypothesis that regional TCRs recognize regional mutations was considered to require additional single-cell paired TCR alpha and beta sequencing.

From the cysteine through the phenylalanine, the CDR3 covers 15 amino acids. The sequence is cut down to CDR3 DNA, 45 bases in frame from base 1. The germline V gene encodes CDR1 MGHRA and CDR2 YSYEKL. Here V drops 3 bases and J drops 3 bases, and the junction holds 5 bases not matched to any gene. Comment on this clonotype: Its recognized antigen is unknown. Base qualities are not recorded, but no much larger clone differs from it by a single base.

This sample's time point label indicates: sample taken at primary tumor resection. Samples were obtained from 72 patients with early-stage, untreated non-small cell lung cancer from the lung TRACERx cohort. For TCR sequencing, whole RNA was extracted from tumor and nontumor lung tissue, or from cryopreserved PBMC samples, and no cell sorting was done. Only patients for whom sufficient RNA was available from at least two tumor regions were selected for TCR sequencing. Tumor and adjacent nontumor lung specimens were reviewed by a lung pathologist before selection. Libraries came from 5' RACE. Data came from a NextSeq 500. The TCR library protocol attached a unique molecular identifier to each TCR cDNA molecule to allow correction of PCR and sequencing errors. Processing in the source paper ran as follows. TCR identification, UMI-based error correction and CDR3 extraction were performed with Decombinator tools. TCRs above a frequency of 2 per 1,000, corresponding to the top 1% of the tumor frequency distribution, were defined as expanded. Expanded tumor TCRs were classed as regional if statistically deemed absent (corrected P<0.05) from at least one tumor region, otherwise ubiquitous. Renyi diversity was calculated using the R vegan package after each repertoire was subsampled 100 times to 5,000 TCRs. CDR3 similarity networks were constructed using string-kernel similarity of amino acid triplets, with links drawn between CDR3s whose pairwise similarity was above 0.82. Starting from the raw public reads, TCRdb applied fastp trimming at Q25, assembled clones with MiXCR and retained in-frame beta chains. Entries are consolidated by CDR3 protein sequence, retaining the most common genes and DNA. The V and J calls were determined by TCRdb, not by the authors. The sample has over 9,000 distinct CDR3 sequences on record, approximately 12% of them singletons. The ten most abundant clones make up about 39% of the sample.

Here the chain combines TRBV4-1 and TRBJ2-7; 10 central bases correspond to TRBD1. The material was lung tumor tissue, obtained at surgery. The receptor's source is a male donor with early-stage non-small cell lung cancer. Here is the DNA: TGCGCCAGCAGCCACCGGGACAGGGGTGACTACGAGCAGTACTTC. Translated, it reads CASSHRDRGDYEQYF.